Following are 16 T cell receptor beta chains from one sample sequenced in a study of T cell repertoires in cytomegalovirus infection. For these receptors, no antigen is known. Each CDR3 protein gets one entry after TCRdb re-called the reads with MiXCR. The sample contains some 560,000 distinct CDR3 sequences, 40% of which appear only once. This sample comprised cultured PBMCs, obtained from culture after CMV antigen stimulation. These receptors came from a human donor in good health (CMV status not recorded). Some clones in this sample may be carry-over from other donors' samples.

The V gene is TRBV6-5, the J gene TRBJ1-5; D not certain. The V gene's germline CDR1 is MNHEY and CDR2 SVGAGI. V gave up 0 bases and J gave up 4 bases, with 10 bases separating them. This CDR3 contains 15 residues. Written as DNA, the CDR3 is TGTGCCAGCAGTTACTCACCCGACAAGAATCAGCCCCAGCATTTT. This gives the protein CASSYSPDKNQPQHF.

This clonotype was seen ten or more times. The chain combines TRBV7-2 with TRBJ2-2, with TRBD2 matching 8 bases. The CDR3 is 18 amino acids. The junction had 16 bases not matched to a gene; V was cut back by 4 bases and J by 6 bases. The germline CDR1 and CDR2 sequences are SGHTA and FQGNSA. The CDR3 sequence is CASSSHAAGVPDPGELFF. CDR3 nucleotide sequence: TGTGCCAGCAGCTCACACGCAGCGGGAGTCCCCGACCCCGGGGAGCTGTTTTTT.

This sequence joins TRBV6-1 and TRBJ2-5; tentative D call: TRBD2 (5 bases). The germline V gene has CDR1 MNHNS and CDR2 SASEGT. The CDR3 contains 14 residues. The ends were cut back, 6 bases at V and 2 bases at J, with 13 bases in the middle. CDR3 region: CASSSSGKQETQYF. In DNA form, the CDR3 reads TGTGCCAGCAGCTCCTCGGGGAAACAAGAGACCCAGTACTTC.

This clonotype was observed a handful of times. The V call is TRBV7-8, the J call TRBJ2-3; a possible D gene is TRBD1 (6 bases). Germline values: CDR1 SGHVS, CDR2 FQNEAQ. The CDR3 sequence is 18 residues long. V lost 5 bases and J 1 base, leaving 22 bases between the germline ends. The CDR3 bases are TGTGCCAGCAGCGATCGACAGGCCGTGCACGTAGGCACAGATACGCAGTATTTT. This encodes CASSDRQAVHVGTDTQYF. Based on the CDR3 plus reference TRBV7-8 and TRBJ2-3, the full variable domain is GAGVSQSPRYKVAKRGQDVALRCDPISGHVSLFWYQQALGQGPEFLTYFQNEAQLDKSGLPSDRFFAERPEGSVSTLKIQRTQQEDSAVYLCASSDRQAVHVGTDTQYFGPGTRLTVL.

This clonotype was seen a few times. V and J are TRBV7-9 and TRBJ1-6, with D maybe TRBD1 (5 bases). The V end lost 7 bases, the J end lost 8 bases, and 12 bases lay between the germline ends. The CDR3 is made up of 13 amino acids. CDR1 SEHNR and CDR2 FQNEAQ come from the germline V gene (reference sequence). CDR3 sequence reads: CASTSGGDSPLHF. The CDR3, as DNA: TGTGCCAGCACCTCGGGAGGGGATTCACCCCTCCACTTT.

This chain joins TRBV7-8 and TRBJ2-6; 7 bases match TRBD1. Germline CDR1 SGHVS, CDR2 FQNEAQ. The CDR3 totals 16 residues. V trimming: 6 bases; J trimming: 4 bases; junction bases outside the gene matches: 9. This CDR3 reads CASRGQGVAGANVLTF. Here the CDR3 DNA reads TGTGCCAGCAGGGGGCAGGGGGTCGCCGGGGCCAACGTCCTGACTTTC.

This clonotype was observed a handful of times. The chain is built from TRBV7-9 and TRBJ1-1, with TRBD1 matching over 9 bases. Germline V lookup: CDR1 SEHNR, CDR2 FQNEAQ (reference sequence). The CDR3 loop spans 14 amino acids. Unmatched junction bases numbered 10, after V lost 4 bases and J lost 10 bases. In DNA, the CDR3 is TGTGCCAGCAGCTCCGGGACAGGGTATTCGGGAGCTTTCTTT. It specifies CASSSGTGYSGAFF.

J is TRBJ2-7 and V is TRBV19, with D maybe TRBD1 (7 bases). With 6 bases removed from V and 5 bases from J, the gap between germline ends came to 11 bases. This CDR3 comprises 12 residues. The V gene's germline CDR1 is LNHDA and CDR2 SQIVND (reference sequence). The CDR3 region is CASRTGRNEQYF. The CDR3 nucleotides are TGTGCCAGTAGGACAGGGAGGAACGAGCAGTACTTC.

This clonotype was counted ten times or more. CDR3 residues: CASSPGQGVEKLFF. The CDR3 bases are TGTGCCAGCAGCCCCGGACAGGGGGTTGAAAAACTGTTTTTT. The chain employs TRBV11-2 and TRBJ1-4; 10 positions agree with TRBD1. CDR1 is SGHAT and CDR2 is FQNNGV in the germline V gene. V lost 5 bases and J lost 7; bases outside the gene matches: 4. CDR3 length equals 14 residues.

This rearrangement joins TRBV20-1 to TRBJ2-5; D not resolved. Germline assignment: CDR1 DFQATT and CDR2 SNEGSKA (reference sequence). V shed 3 bases and J shed 0 bases, with 17 bases lying between them. This CDR3 region has 16 residues. The chain's CDR3 is CSASPTLLAYQETQYF. In nucleotides, the CDR3 is TGCAGTGCTAGTCCGACTTTACTTGCGTACCAAGAGACCCAGTACTTC.

This clonotype has a count of ten or more. The J gene is TRBJ1-5, the V gene TRBV7-8; 8 nucleotides agree with TRBD1. The CDR3 is made up of 14 amino acids. Germline V CDR1 and CDR2: SGHVS, FQNEAQ. Losses at the gene ends were 3 bases for V and 5 bases for J; bases not matched to a gene: 3. For the CDR3, the DNA is TGTGCCAGCAGCTTCCGGGACAGGTATCAGCCCCAGCATTTT. Translated, it gives CASSFRDRYQPQHF.

This clonotype was seen only a few times. V is TRBV7-9 and J is TRBJ2-5, with 7 bases aligning to TRBD2. The CDR3 consists of 13 residues. V trimming: 5 bases; J trimming: 5 bases; junction bases outside the gene matches: 5. Looked up from germline, CDR1 is SEHNR and CDR2 is FQNEAQ (reference sequence). The CDR3 DNA reads TGTGCCAGCAGCCCTACTAGCGAGGAGACCCAGTACTTC. This encodes CASSPTSEETQYF.

This clonotype was detected only a few times. V is TRBV7-9 and J is TRBJ2-1; D could derive from TRBD1 or TRBD2 (5 bases each). Trimming stripped 3 bases from V and 7 bases from J, with 19 bases between. Germline lookup yields CDR1 SEHNR and CDR2 FQNEAQ (reference sequence). This CDR3 spans 16 amino acids. CDR3 DNA: TGTGCCAGCAGCTTCTCCGGGACGTTAACAAAGAATGAGCAGTTCTTC. Translating it yields CASSFSGTLTKNEQFF.

This clonotype was seen more than once but under ten times. This chain uses TRBV11-3 with TRBJ2-7; either TRBD1 or TRBD2 may supply D (5 bases each). The CDR3 length is 13 residues. V dropped 5 bases and J dropped 5 bases, with 13 bases sitting between them. The V gene's germline CDR1 is SGHNT and CDR2 YENEEA. The CDR3 spells CASSLIRGDEQYF. CDR3 in DNA: TGTGCCAGCAGCCTCATCCGGGGCGACGAGCAGTACTTC.

The rearrangement uses TRBV12-3 or TRBV12-4 and TRBJ2-3; possible D gene TRBD1, 5 bases. There are 12 residues in the CDR3. Trimming removed 6 bases from V and 6 bases from J, with 10 bases in between. For the CDR3, the DNA is TGTGCCAGCAGCAGACACAGGGATACGCAGTATTTT. This gives the protein CASSRHRDTQYF.

The V and J genes are TRBV5-5 and TRBJ2-5; D gene ambiguous. Germline V gives CDR1 SGHKS, CDR2 YYEKEE (reference sequence). Trimming shortened V by 4 bases and J by 1 base, and 20 bases separated the two germline ends. This CDR3 is built from 17 residues. Written as DNA, the CDR3 is TGTGCCAGCAGCCCGAGGATTACCGGCGCTTTCCAAGAGACCCAGTACTTC. Its translation is CASSPRITGAFQETQYF.